This TCR beta chain emerged from a study of OX40 agonist ivuxolimab in advanced cancers. Whole-study context: A male proportion of 82.7% was recorded, with mean age about 54 years and range roughly 20 to 90.

The data were produced by immunoSEQ multiplex PCR, yet TCRdb's version contains in-frame clones alone and is incomplete. Here the sample spans around 46,000 clones, around nine tenths being singletons. A remark on this clone: Its antigen is as yet unknown.

At baseline, cycle 4 day 1, and cycle 7 day 1, blood was sampled. Overall study results and limits: At doses 0.1 to 3.0 mg/kg, CD4+ and CD8+ clones expanded.

The sequencing here drew on CD4+ or CD8+ T cells sorted from blood, taken in a trial of the OX40 agonist ivuxolimab. The receptor's source is an adult with an advanced solid tumor such as melanoma, head and neck, liver or kidney cancer.

In DNA form, the CDR3 reads TGTGCCAGCAGCCCCCGGACAGTCGCGAACACCGGGGAGCTGTTTTTT. Translation gives CASSPRTVANTGELFF. The rearrangement links TRBV7-9 to TRBJ2-2; tentative D call: TRBD1 (6 bases). The CDR3 covers 16 residues. The germline gives CDR1 SEHNR, CDR2 FQNEAQ (reference sequence). Between the trimmed V and J ends, which lost 5 bases and 0 bases, there was a span of 13 bases. Full variable domain (remainder filled in from reference TRBV7-9 and TRBJ2-2): DTGVSQNPRHKITKRGQNVTFRCDPISEHNRLYWYRQTLGQGPEFLTYFQNEAQLEKSRLLSDRFSAERPKGSFSTLEIQRTEQGDSAMYLCASSPRTVANTGELFFGEGSRLTVL.